These T cell receptor beta chains were read from a single sample in a study of T cell responses to AZD1222 COVID-19 vaccine. Generated by immunoSEQ multiplex PCR, the TCRdb table keeps only in-frame clones and is missing some. The table lists about 89,000 clones, approximately 91% of them singletons. The sample in question was peripheral blood, obtained 28 days after the second AZD1222 dose. Receptors were obtained from an adult who received the AZD1222 COVID-19 vaccine. The CDR3 runs from the conserved cysteine through the conserved F or W. The D gene is left open where the match is weak. The size of a clone is reported for some rows only, either as once, few or many, or as a class for expanded clones.

d_call: NA
clone_size: NA
j_call: TRBJ2-7
v_call: TRBV10-1
cdr3_length: 14
cdr3_nt: TGCGCCAGCAGTCCGGGACCGGCTCCCTACGAGCAGTACTTC
cdr3_aa: CASSPGPAPYEQYF

d_call: NA
clone_size: NA
j_call: TRBJ1-2
v_call: TRBV30
cdr3_length: 15
cdr3_nt: TGTGCCTGGAGTGTGGTACAGGGAAAAGTGGATGGCTACACCTTC
cdr3_aa: CAWSVVQGKVDGYTF

d_call: TRBD1
clone_size: NA
j_call: TRBJ2-2
v_call: TRBV25-1
cdr3_length: 16
cdr3_nt: TGTGCCAGCCGTGTGGGGGACAGGGTCAACACCGGGGAGCTGTTTTTT
cdr3_aa: CASRVGDRVNTGELFF

d_call: TRBD1
clone_size: NA
j_call: TRBJ2-1
v_call: TRBV5-1
cdr3_length: 16
cdr3_nt: TGCGCCAGCAGCTTGGGTGGGACAGGGGGCTCCCATGAGCAGTTCTTC
cdr3_aa: CASSLGGTGGSHEQFF

d_call: NA
clone_size: NA
j_call: TRBJ1-5
v_call: TRBV11-2
cdr3_length: 14
cdr3_nt: TGTGCCAGCAGCCCAAGTAGGAGCAATCAGCCCCAGCATTTT
cdr3_aa: CASSPSRSNQPQHF

d_call: NA
clone_size: NA
j_call: TRBJ2-3
v_call: TRBV19
cdr3_length: 13
cdr3_nt: TGTGCCAGTACCGGGGGCGGGACAGATACGCAGTATTTT
cdr3_aa: CASTGGGTDTQYF

d_call: NA
clone_size: NA
j_call: TRBJ1-1
v_call: TRBV7-9
cdr3_length: 14
cdr3_nt: TGTGCCAGCAGCTTTAGTTTAGAGAACACTGAAGCTTTCTTT
cdr3_aa: CASSFSLENTEAFF

d_call: TRBD2
clone_size: once
j_call: TRBJ2-4
v_call: TRBV6-1
cdr3_length: 13
cdr3_nt: TGTGCCAGCAGTGAAGCCTGGACTAGCGGGCAGTACTTC
cdr3_aa: CASSEAWTSGQYF

d_call: NA
clone_size: NA
j_call: TRBJ1-6
v_call: TRBV6-2/TRBV6-3
cdr3_length: 18
cdr3_nt: TGTGCCAGCAGTCCGAACCTACGACAGAGCTCCTATAATTCACCCCTCCACTTT
cdr3_aa: CASSPNLRQSSYNSPLHF

d_call: TRBD1
clone_size: NA
j_call: TRBJ1-3
v_call: TRBV2
cdr3_length: 15
cdr3_nt: TGTGCCAGCACCCGGGACAGGGGATCTGGAAACACCATATATTTT
cdr3_aa: CASTRDRGSGNTIYF

d_call: NA
clone_size: NA
j_call: TRBJ1-5
v_call: TRBV25-1
cdr3_length: 13
cdr3_nt: TGTGCCAGCAAAGGAGGGACCGGACAGCCCCAGCATTTT
cdr3_aa: CASKGGTGQPQHF

d_call: NA
clone_size: NA
j_call: TRBJ2-5
v_call: TRBV14
cdr3_length: 12
cdr3_nt: TGTGCCAGCAGCCAAGGGGAGGAGACCCAGTACTTC
cdr3_aa: CASSQGEETQYF

d_call: NA
clone_size: NA
j_call: TRBJ1-1
v_call: TRBV5-1
cdr3_length: 15
cdr3_nt: TGCGCCAGCAGCTTGGCGAGCGGGGTGAACACTGAAGCTTTCTTT
cdr3_aa: CASSLASGVNTEAFF

d_call: TRBD2
clone_size: few
j_call: TRBJ2-3
v_call: TRBV28
cdr3_length: 14
cdr3_nt: TGTGCCAGCACCTCAGCGGGGTTCACAGATACGCAGTATTTT
cdr3_aa: CASTSAGFTDTQYF

d_call: NA
clone_size: NA
j_call: TRBJ2-7
v_call: TRBV30
cdr3_length: 13
cdr3_nt: TGTGCCTGGATGGGCGACTATCTTTACGAGCAGTACTTC
cdr3_aa: CAWMGDYLYEQYF

d_call: TRBD1
clone_size: NA
j_call: TRBJ2-2
v_call: TRBV11-2
cdr3_length: 16
cdr3_nt: TGTGCCAGCAGCTTAGTGACAGGGGTGAACACCGGGGAGCTGTTTTTT
cdr3_aa: CASSLVTGVNTGELFF

d_call: NA
clone_size: NA
j_call: TRBJ2-7
v_call: TRBV11-2
cdr3_length: 15
cdr3_nt: TGTGCCAGCAGCCAGGACTCCGGCAGCTCCTACGAGCAGTACTTC
cdr3_aa: CASSQDSGSSYEQYF

d_call: NA
clone_size: NA
j_call: TRBJ1-1
v_call: TRBV11-2
cdr3_length: 13
cdr3_nt: TGTGCCAGCAGCTTAGAATCGAACACTGAAGCTTTCTTT
cdr3_aa: CASSLESNTEAFF